A single sample gave rise to the 20 T cell receptor beta chains below, sequenced in a study of T-cell reconstitution after alpha-beta-depleted transplantation in children. Preparing the TCRbeta library involved the use of unique molecular identifiers. From the PCR reads, TCRdb called clonotypes with MiXCR, one entry per CDR3 protein. The sample contains 360,000 or so distinct CDR3 sequences, just over 20% of which appear only once. The specimen comprised PBMCs from the stem cell graft donor, sampled from the stem cell graft. These receptors all stem from a human donor who donated a stem cell graft to a child with acute myeloid leukemia.

V and J are TRBV28 and TRBJ2-7; possible D gene TRBD2, 5 bases. Trimming cost V 4 bases and J 0 bases, with 13 bases left between them. The CDR3 contains 15 residues. Per the germline V gene, CDR1 is MDHEN and CDR2 is SYDVKM. The CDR3 here is CASSSSGLSSYEQYF. The CDR3 bases are TGTGCCAGCAGTTCCTCGGGGTTGTCCTCCTACGAGCAGTACTTC. The full variable domain, its missing parts supplied by reference TRBV28 and TRBJ2-7, is DVKVTQSSRYLVKRTGEKVFLECVQDMDHENMFWYRQDPGLGLRLIYFSYDVKMKEKGDIPEGYSVSREKKERFSLILESASTNQTSMYLCASSSSGLSSYEQYFGPGTRLTVT.

The chain carries TRBV5-1 and TRBJ2-3; D is tentatively TRBD1 or TRBD2 (6 bases each). The CDR3 totals 16 residues. Germline values: CDR1 SGHRS, CDR2 YFSETQ. V lost 4 bases, J lost 3 bases, and 18 bases lay in between. Here the CDR3 DNA reads TGCGCCAGCAGCCCCCGGGGAGGCGGGACAACAGATACGCAGTATTTT. Translation gives CASSPRGGGTTDTQYF.

This clonotype was detected only a few times. V usage is TRBV19 and J usage is TRBJ2-7; TRBD2 matches at 8 bases. V shed 8 bases, J shed 0 bases, and the junction held 12 bases outside the gene matches. The CDR3 is 16 residues long. Germline V gene sequence: CDR1 LNHDA, CDR2 SQIVND (reference sequence). The CDR3 DNA reads as TGTGCCAGTTCACCCACGGGAGGGCCTTCCTCCTACGAGCAGTACTTC. It yields the protein CASSPTGGPSSYEQYF.

In its sample, this clonotype was seen a few times. CDR3 nucleotides: TGTGCCAGCAGTTTAGTCCAGGGGGAGACCCAGTACTTC. Protein: CASSLVQGETQYF. The chain is built from TRBV12-3 or TRBV12-4 and TRBJ2-5; TRBD1 is a possible D gene (6 bases). Trimming took 1 base from V and 5 from J, leaving 8 bases between them. The CDR3 is 13 amino acids.

The chain uses TRBV6-5 and TRBJ2-7, with TRBD1 matching over 9 bases. Germline loops: CDR1 MNHEY, CDR2 SVGAGI. The V and J ends lost 2 bases and 7 bases, in that order; junction bases with no gene match: 12. The length of the CDR3 is 16 residues. This CDR3 reads CASSYGVGQGTGEQYF. The CDR3, as DNA: TGTGCCAGCAGTTACGGGGTGGGACAGGGAACTGGAGAGCAGTACTTC.

This chain's CDR3 is CASSYGPFSGSLQGTGELFF. The CDR3 DNA reads as TGTGCCAGCAGTTACGGTCCCTTTAGCGGGAGCCTCCAAGGCACCGGGGAGCTGTTTTTT. V gene TRBV6-2 or TRBV6-3 combines with J gene TRBJ2-2, with TRBD2 matching 9 bases. V was clipped by 2 bases and J by 4 bases; unmatched bases: 17. CDR1 and CDR2 from the germline V gene are MNHEY and SVGEGT. The CDR3 extends over 20 amino acids.

The V call is TRBV7-3, the J call TRBJ2-1; 9 bases agree with TRBD2. V was pared by 5 bases and J by 4 bases, with 9 bases of the junction left unmatched. The CDR3 covers 16 residues. The V gene's germline CDR1 is SGHTA and CDR2 FQGTGA. Written as DNA, the CDR3 is TGTGCCAGCAGCACAGCCCCGGCGGGAGGGTACAATGAGCAGTTCTTC. It encodes CASSTAPAGGYNEQFF.

The chain is built from TRBV10-3 and TRBJ2-1; tentatively, D is TRBD1 (6 bases). Germline CDR1 is ENHRY and CDR2 is SYGVKD. Trimming cost V 2 bases and J 6 bases, with 11 bases left between them. This CDR3 is built from 14 residues. For the CDR3, the DNA is TGTGCCATCAGTGAGGGGGCCAGGGGCAATGAGCAGTTCTTC. Its protein product is CAISEGARGNEQFF.

In this sample, this clonotype turned up a few times. The chain employs TRBV10-3 and TRBJ2-7; the D gene is possibly TRBD1 (7 bases). The V gene's germline CDR1 is ENHRY and CDR2 SYGVKD. V lost 4 bases and J lost 4, with 11 bases in between. The CDR3 length is 13 residues. CDR3 protein: CAISAGDSYEQYF. The CDR3 DNA reads as TGTGCCATCAGTGCGGGGGACAGTTACGAGCAGTACTTC.

The rearrangement joins TRBV20-1 to TRBJ1-4; possibly TRBD1 for D (5 bases). Per germline, CDR1 DFQATT and CDR2 SNEGSKA (reference sequence). V lost 6 bases to trimming and J lost 8 bases, with 13 bases between them. The CDR3 has 12 amino acids. Here the CDR3 reads CSAWGTDEKLFF. CDR3 bases: TGCAGTGCCTGGGGGACGGACGAAAAACTGTTTTTT.

This clonotype was recorded many times. The rearrangement uses TRBV11-2 and TRBJ1-5; D gene ambiguous. CDR3 length equals 14 residues. Trimming took 5 bases from V and 6 from J, leaving 14 bases between them. Germline CDR1 is SGHAT and CDR2 is FQNNGV. DNA for the CDR3: TGTGCCAGCAGCCTCGAGAGGTTTGGTCAGCCCCAGCATTTT. This encodes CASSLERFGQPQHF.

This clonotype came up once. Being one base from a much bigger clone, this may be a read error. The rearrangement links TRBV20-1 to TRBJ2-1; D might be TRBD1 (6 bases). Germline CDR1 is DFQATT and CDR2 is SNEGSKA (reference sequence). This CDR3 comprises 12 residues. With 0 bases removed from V and 9 bases from J, the gap between germline ends came to 9 bases. As DNA, the CDR3 is TGCAGTGCTAGAGAAGACAGGCCTGAGCAGTTCTTC. Its translation: CSAREDRPEQFF.

V usage is TRBV12-3 or TRBV12-4 and J usage is TRBJ1-5, with D uncertain. This CDR3 region has 15 residues. Trimming shortened V by 6 bases and J by 0 bases, and 12 bases separated the two germline ends. CDR3: CASRQSTASNQPQHF. CDR3 bases: TGTGCCAGCAGACAAAGTACAGCTAGCAATCAGCCCCAGCATTTT.

The chain combines TRBV5-1 with TRBJ2-3, with TRBD2 as a possible D gene (5 bases). V lost 1 base, J lost 1 base, and 19 bases lay in between. This CDR3 contains 18 residues. Per the germline V gene, CDR1 is SGHRS and CDR2 is YFSETQ. The CDR3 spells CASSLTGMSTGGTDTQYF. The CDR3 bases are TGCGCCAGCAGCTTGACGGGGATGTCTACCGGAGGCACAGATACGCAGTATTTT.

The chain carries TRBV21-1 and TRBJ1-5; the table calls TRBD1, which could not be checked here. TRBV21-1 is listed as a pseudogene. The CDR3 is made up of 18 amino acids. CDR3 DNA sequence: TGTGCCAGCAGCACACCACAATTACAGGGGCTCTACAATCAGCCCCAGCATTTT. This sequence encodes CASSTPQLQGLYNQPQHF.

The chain couples TRBV7-2 to TRBJ2-1; D is unclear. Trimming took 1 base from V and 10 from J, leaving 11 bases between them. Per the germline V gene, CDR1 is SGHTA and CDR2 is FQGNSA. This CDR3 spans 13 amino acids. Here the CDR3 reads CASSLGRQSEQFF. The CDR3 DNA follows: TGTGCCAGCAGCTTAGGACGCCAGAGCGAGCAGTTCTTC.

This clonotype was counted ten times or more. The chain employs TRBV12-3 or TRBV12-4 and TRBJ2-7, with no clear D. Trimming removed 3 bases from V and 0 bases from J, with 12 bases in between. The CDR3 consists of 15 residues. This chain's CDR3 is CASSFRLMSSYEQYF. The CDR3 DNA follows: TGTGCCAGCAGTTTCCGACTGATGAGCTCCTACGAGCAGTACTTC.

Of note for this clonotype: The germline gene is not matched at one end of the junction; a read error may be the cause. This chain links TRBV7-2 with TRBJ2-7; 8 bases are a match to TRBD2. Germline V gene lookup returns CDR1 SGHTA and CDR2 FQGNSA. This CDR3 contains 13 residues. In DNA, the CDR3 is TGTGCCAGCAGCGGAGAAGGGTGGACTAGCCCGAACTTC. It specifies CASSGEGWTSPNF.

There are many counts of this clonotype. The gene calls are TRBV20-1 and TRBJ2-7, with 7 bases that match TRBD2. Trimming removed 1 base from V and 0 bases from J; junction bases left unmatched: 6. The V gene's germline CDR1 is DFQATT and CDR2 SNEGSKA (reference sequence). The CDR3 runs 15 residues. In DNA form, the CDR3 reads TGCAGTGCTAGAGGACTAGCTTCAAACTCCTACGAGCAGTACTTC. This encodes CSARGLASNSYEQYF.

This clonotype has just a few counts. The J gene is TRBJ2-7, the V gene TRBV4-3; 8 bases fit TRBD1. The V segment lost 4 bases and the J segment 3 bases; nucleotides outside the gene matches: 8. The CDR3 length is 15 residues. The germline gives CDR1 LGHNA, CDR2 YSLEER. This chain's CDR3 is CASSLEDRVDYEQYF. CDR3 bases: TGCGCCAGCAGCCTTGAGGACAGGGTCGACTACGAGCAGTACTTC.